This TCR beta chain came from a study of metastatic and nonmetastatic thyroid tumors. J was trimmed by 7 bases and V by 0 bases; bases with no gene match: 4. The V gene's germline CDR1 is SGHRS and CDR2 YFSETQ. CDR3 size: 13 residues. TCRdb re-called clones from the PCR reads using MiXCR. The sample shows some 15,000 clones, 23% of them seen only once. No patient received treatment before thyroid surgery. This clone was counted many times. The receptor's source is a female donor with papillary thyroid cancer or a benign thyroid nodule (not recorded which). Some clones in this sample may be carry-over from other donors' samples. Sequencing was carried out using adjacent normal tissue. The genes are TRBV5-1 and TRBJ2-7; TRBD2 matches 7 bases. The CDR3 reads CASSLDGGGEQYF. DNA of the CDR3: TGCGCCAGCAGCTTGGACGGGGGAGGGGAGCAGTACTTC.